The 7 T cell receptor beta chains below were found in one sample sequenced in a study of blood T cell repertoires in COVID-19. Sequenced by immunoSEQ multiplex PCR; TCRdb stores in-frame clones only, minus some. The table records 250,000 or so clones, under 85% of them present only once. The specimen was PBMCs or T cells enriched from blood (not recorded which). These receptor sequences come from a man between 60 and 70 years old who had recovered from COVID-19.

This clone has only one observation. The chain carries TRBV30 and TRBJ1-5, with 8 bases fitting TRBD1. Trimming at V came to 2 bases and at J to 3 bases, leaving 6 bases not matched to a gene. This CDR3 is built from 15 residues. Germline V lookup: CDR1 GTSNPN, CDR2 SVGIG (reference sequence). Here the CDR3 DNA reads TGTGCCTGGAGTCGGACAGGGAGTCCCAATCAGCCCCAGCATTTT. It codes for CAWSRTGSPNQPQHF.

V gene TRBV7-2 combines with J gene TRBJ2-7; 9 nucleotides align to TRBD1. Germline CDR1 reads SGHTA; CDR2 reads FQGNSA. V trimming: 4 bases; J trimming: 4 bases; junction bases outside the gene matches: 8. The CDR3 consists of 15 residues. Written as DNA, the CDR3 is TGTGCCAGCAGCTCAGGGACAGGGATGGGATACGAGCAGTACTTC. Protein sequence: CASSSGTGMGYEQYF.

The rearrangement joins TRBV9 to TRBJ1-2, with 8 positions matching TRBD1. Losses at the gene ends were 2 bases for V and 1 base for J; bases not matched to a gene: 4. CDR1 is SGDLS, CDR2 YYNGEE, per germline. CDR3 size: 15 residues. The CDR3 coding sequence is TGTGCCAGCAGCGTGGGACAGGCGAATAACTATGGCTACACCTTC. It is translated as CASSVGQANNYGYTF.

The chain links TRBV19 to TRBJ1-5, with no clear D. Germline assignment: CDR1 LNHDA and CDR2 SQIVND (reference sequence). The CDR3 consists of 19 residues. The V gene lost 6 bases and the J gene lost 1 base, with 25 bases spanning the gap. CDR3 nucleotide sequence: TGTGCCAGTAGCCTTTTTCCCACACCGAGGATACTGAGCAATCAGCCCCAGCATTTT. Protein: CASSLFPTPRILSNQPQHF.

DNA for the CDR3: TGTGCCAGCAGCTTTCCCCCCCAGGGGCAAACCTACGAGCAGTACTTC. Amino acid sequence: CASSFPPQGQTYEQYF. The chain links TRBV11-2 to TRBJ2-7; tentative D call: TRBD1 (6 bases). The CDR3 loop spans 16 amino acids. Germline CDR1 reads SGHAT; CDR2 reads FQNNGV. Trimming removed 3 bases at V and 2 bases at J, with 17 bases between. The entire variable domain, with the rest obtained from reference TRBV11-2 and TRBJ2-7, is as follows: EAGVAQSPRYKIIEKRQSVAFWCNPISGHATLYWYQQILGQGPKLLIQFQNNGVVDDSQLPKDRFSAERLKGVDSTLKIQPAKLEDSAVYLCASSFPPQGQTYEQYFGPGTRLTVT.

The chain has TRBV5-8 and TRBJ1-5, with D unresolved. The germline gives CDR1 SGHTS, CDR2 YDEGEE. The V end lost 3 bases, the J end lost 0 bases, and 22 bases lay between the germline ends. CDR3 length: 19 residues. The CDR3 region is CASSSPRGGEQYSNQPQHF. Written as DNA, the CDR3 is TGTGCCAGCAGCTCCCCCCGGGGTGGAGAGCAATATAGCAATCAGCCCCAGCATTTT.

DNA of the CDR3: TGTGCCAGCAGCTTGGAGGAGAGCCTCCGCTATGGCTACACCTTC. It codes for CASSLEESLRYGYTF. J is TRBJ1-2 and V is TRBV5-5; no definite D call. V lost 0 bases and J lost 4, with 13 bases in between. Germline-derived CDR1 and CDR2 are SGHKS and YYEKEE (reference sequence). The CDR3 has 15 residues.